The 14 T cell receptor beta chains presented below share a single source sample, sequenced in a study of cytomegalovirus exposure and HLA in healthy donors. Repertoires were generated with immunoSEQ multiplex PCR, while TCRdb's copy carries only in-frame clones and drops some. The profile shows about 110,000 clones, around 82% of them singletons. The sample was PBMCs. The receptors were sampled from a woman aged 18-29 years in good health and CMV-seronegative.

This clone was seen only once. This sequence joins TRBV6-5 and TRBJ2-7; no clear D gene. The V and J ends lost 7 bases and 3 bases respectively, with 16 bases between them. CDR3 length: 14 residues. Germline CDR1 and CDR2: MNHEY and SVGAGI. This CDR3 reads CASKKTASVYEQYF. Written as DNA, the CDR3 is TGTGCCAGCAAAAAAACAGCCTCAGTCTACGAGCAGTACTTC.

This clone came up once. This chain connects TRBV5-1 to TRBJ1-1; a weak D match, TRBD1 (6 bases). This CDR3 contains 15 residues. The V end lost 2 bases, the J end lost 0 bases, and 11 bases lay between the germline ends. Germline V lookup: CDR1 SGHRS, CDR2 YFSETQ. CDR3: CASSFKGGVNTEAFF. CDR3 nucleotide sequence: TGCGCCAGCAGCTTTAAAGGGGGTGTGAACACTGAAGCTTTCTTT.

This clone was observed once. The chain has TRBV20-1 and TRBJ1-3; D is unclear. The CDR3 has 11 residues. Trimming took 6 bases from V and 8 from J, leaving 11 bases between them. Germline V lookup: CDR1 DFQATT, CDR2 SNEGSKA (reference sequence). CDR3: CSAPREDTIYF. The CDR3 nucleotides are TGCAGTGCCCCTCGGGAAGACACCATATATTTT.

The chain couples TRBV9 to TRBJ1-2, with a possible D match to TRBD1 (5 bases). With 0 bases removed from V and 1 base from J, the gap between germline ends came to 10 bases. Germline lookup yields CDR1 SGDLS and CDR2 YYNGEE. The CDR3 is 15 amino acids. CDR3 coding DNA: TGTGCCAGCAGCGTAGCTGACAGAGATAACTATGGCTACACCTTC. It specifies CASSVADRDNYGYTF.

The chain employs TRBV19 and TRBJ2-5; TRBD2 matches at 13 bases. The CDR3 sequence is 13 residues long. The V segment lost 10 bases and the J segment 4 bases; nucleotides outside the gene matches: 3. CDR1 is LNHDA, CDR2 SQIVND, per germline (reference sequence). For the CDR3, the DNA is TGTGCCACTCGGACTAGCGGGGGAGAGACCCAGTACTTC. Residues: CATRTSGGETQYF.

The chain recombines TRBV6-5 with TRBJ1-2; 7 bases are shared with TRBD1. The CDR3 runs 12 residues. Trimming took 6 bases from V and 6 from J; bases not matched to a gene: 4. Per germline, CDR1 MNHEY and CDR2 SVGAGI. In DNA, the CDR3 is TGTGCCAGCAGAACAGGGGCGAATGGCTACACCTTC. This translates into CASRTGANGYTF.

With regard to this clone: Within the sample, other DNA sequences also encode this same CDR3. This chain connects TRBV5-1 to TRBJ2-5, with D unresolved. The V end was cut by 4 bases, the J end by 1 base, with 5 bases between. The CDR3 spans 12 residues. Germline V gene data show CDR1 as SGHRS and CDR2 as YFSETQ. The CDR3 DNA follows: TGCGCCAGCAGCACTCCCCAAGAGACCCAGTACTTC. Its protein is CASSTPQETQYF.

The chain is built from TRBV5-8 and TRBJ1-2, with 8 bases matching TRBD1. V was clipped by 4 bases and J by 7 bases; unmatched bases: 12. Germline CDR1 reads SGHTS; CDR2 reads YDEGEE. The CDR3 is 15 amino acids. The CDR3, as DNA: TGTGCCAGCAGCCTCACACCGACAGGGGCAAGTGGCTACACCTTC. Residues: CASSLTPTGASGYTF.

This clone was observed many times. The gene calls are TRBV6-4 and TRBJ1-2; TRBD1 matches at 8 bases. Germline V lookup: CDR1 MRHNA, CDR2 SNTAGT. The CDR3 loop spans 13 amino acids. The V gene end was trimmed by 3 bases and the J gene end by 7 bases; junction bases not matched to a gene: 4. CDR3 in DNA: TGTGCCAGCAGTGAACAGGGGGAAGGTGGCTACACCTTC. This codes for CASSEQGEGGYTF.

J is TRBJ1-1 and V is TRBV10-3; 11 nucleotides match TRBD1. J was trimmed by 0 bases and V by 5 bases; bases with no gene match: 11. The CDR3 is 18 residues long. Per the germline V gene, CDR1 is ENHRY and CDR2 is SYGVKD. The CDR3 region is CAISRTGGGPEVNTEAFF. The CDR3, as DNA: TGTGCCATCAGTAGGACAGGGGGCGGTCCGGAGGTGAACACTGAAGCTTTCTTT.

The chain couples TRBV19 to TRBJ2-7, with 12 positions matching TRBD1. Looked up from germline, CDR1 is LNHDA and CDR2 is SQIVND (reference sequence). The ends lost 4 bases at V and 1 base at J; junction bases unmatched: 8. The CDR3 loop spans 17 amino acids. CDR3 nucleotides: TGTGCCAGTAGTACTACACTGGGACAGGGGGCTTCCTACGAGCAGTACTTC. This gives the protein CASSTTLGQGASYEQYF.

V usage is TRBV4-1 and J usage is TRBJ1-5; unclear D gene. Deletions cut 1 base from V and 7 bases from J, with 11 bases between. The CDR3 is 14 amino acids. Germline V gene data show CDR1 as MGHRA and CDR2 as YSYEKL. CDR3 nucleotides: TGCGCCAGCAGCCAAGGGCCTGCAGGCCAGCCCCAGCATTTT. It encodes CASSQGPAGQPQHF.

This clone appeared once. This sequence joins TRBV25-1 and TRBJ2-2, with 9 nucleotides matching TRBD2. Per the germline V gene, CDR1 is MGHDK and CDR2 is SYGVNS. V lost 3 bases and J lost 6; bases outside the gene matches: 8. The CDR3 consists of 16 residues. CDR3 DNA sequence: TGTGCCAGCAGTGACCGGCTAGCGGGGAAAGCCGGGGAGCTGTTTTTT. Translating gives CASSDRLAGKAGELFF.

This clone came up once. The V call is TRBV14, the J call TRBJ1-2; no firm D call. Germline V gene lookup returns CDR1 SGHDN and CDR2 FVKESK. The CDR3 has 15 residues. V dropped 0 bases and J dropped 5 bases, with 13 bases sitting between them. Here the CDR3 DNA reads TGTGCCAGCAGCCAAGATCTGGGAGGCCAATATGGCTACACCTTC. Amino acids: CASSQDLGGQYGYTF. Variable domain in full (rest from reference TRBV14 and TRBJ1-2): EAGVTQFPSHSVIEKGQTVTLRCDPISGHDNLYWYRRVMGKEIKFLLHFVKESKQDESGMPNNRFLAERTGGTYSTLKVQPAELEDSGVYFCASSQDLGGQYGYTFGSGTRLTVV.